This T cell receptor (beta chain) was identified in a study of chemoradiotherapy in HPV16-positive cancers. The CDR3 sequence is 15 residues long. Germline V CDR1 and CDR2: SGHTS, YDEGEE. Trimming cost V 5 bases and J 8 bases, with 20 bases left between them. Regarding this clone: Antigen unknown.

Study conclusions and caveats: In HPV16-positive patients, HPV-responsive T-cell expansion tracked better recurrence-free survival.

Libraries were prepared by immunoSEQ multiplex PCR; TCRdb keeps only in-frame clonotypes and omits some of them. The data contain 12,000 or so clones, approximately 87% of them singletons. This specimen consisted of blood, obtained from a patient who underwent chemoradiotherapy. This rearrangement joins TRBV5-8 to TRBJ2-1; D is perhaps TRBD1 (6 bases). This receptor was taken from a human donor with HPV-associated anogenital cancer. DNA for the CDR3: TGTGCCAGCAGGCCAGGGACACCGGGCCGGTATGAGCAGTTCTTC. This sequence encodes CASRPGTPGRYEQFF.